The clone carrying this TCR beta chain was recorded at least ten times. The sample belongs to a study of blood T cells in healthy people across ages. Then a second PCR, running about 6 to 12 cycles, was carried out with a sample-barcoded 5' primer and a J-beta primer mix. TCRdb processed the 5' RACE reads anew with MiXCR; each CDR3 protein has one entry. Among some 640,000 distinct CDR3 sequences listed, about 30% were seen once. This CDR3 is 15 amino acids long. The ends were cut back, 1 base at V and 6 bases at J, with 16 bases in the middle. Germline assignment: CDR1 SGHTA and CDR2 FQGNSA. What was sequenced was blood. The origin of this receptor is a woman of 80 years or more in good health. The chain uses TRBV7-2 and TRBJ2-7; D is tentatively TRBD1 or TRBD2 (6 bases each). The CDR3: CASSLVGGPGVEQYF. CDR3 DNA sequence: TGTGCCAGCAGCTTAGTGGGGGGCCCCGGGGTCGAGCAGTACTTC.